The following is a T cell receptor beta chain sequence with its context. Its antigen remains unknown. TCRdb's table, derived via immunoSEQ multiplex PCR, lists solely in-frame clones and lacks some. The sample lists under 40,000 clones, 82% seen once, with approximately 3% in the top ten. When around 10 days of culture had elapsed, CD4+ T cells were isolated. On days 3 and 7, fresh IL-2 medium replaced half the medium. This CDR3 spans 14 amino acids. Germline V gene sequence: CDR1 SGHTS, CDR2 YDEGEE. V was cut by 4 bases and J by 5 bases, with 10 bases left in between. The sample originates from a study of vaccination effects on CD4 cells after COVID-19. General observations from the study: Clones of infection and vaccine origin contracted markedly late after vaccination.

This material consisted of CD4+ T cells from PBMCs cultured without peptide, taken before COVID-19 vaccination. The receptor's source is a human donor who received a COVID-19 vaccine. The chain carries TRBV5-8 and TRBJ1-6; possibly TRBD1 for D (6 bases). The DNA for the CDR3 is TGTGCCAGCAGCGCCACAGGGCATAATTCACCCCTCCACTTT. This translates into CASSATGHNSPLHF.